This T cell receptor (beta chain) was recorded in a study of cytomegalovirus exposure and HLA in healthy donors. In the PCR, 60 Vbeta and 13 Jbeta primers were used. TCRdb's copy holds only in-frame clones and misses some; the assay was immunoSEQ multiplex PCR. The sample lists 85,000 to 100,000 clones; 64% were seen once. Sequences were obtained from PBMCs. The clonotype comes from a human donor in good health.

CDR3 protein: CASSPLWGRETQYF. The CDR3 DNA follows: TGCGCCAGCAGCCCTTTATGGGGCCGGGAGACCCAGTACTTC. This chain uses TRBV5-1 with TRBJ2-5; D is perhaps TRBD1 (5 bases). The CDR3 is 14 amino acids. V was shortened by 4 bases and J by 5 bases, with 15 bases between the two germline ends. CDR1 is SGHRS and CDR2 is YFSETQ in the germline V gene. The full variable domain, completed using reference TRBV5-1 and TRBJ2-5, is KAGVTQTPRYLIKTRGQQVTLSCSPISGHRSVSWYQQTPGQGLQFLFEYFSETQRNKGNFPGRFSGRQFSNSRSEMNVSTLELGDSALYLCASSPLWGRETQYFGPGTRLLVL.